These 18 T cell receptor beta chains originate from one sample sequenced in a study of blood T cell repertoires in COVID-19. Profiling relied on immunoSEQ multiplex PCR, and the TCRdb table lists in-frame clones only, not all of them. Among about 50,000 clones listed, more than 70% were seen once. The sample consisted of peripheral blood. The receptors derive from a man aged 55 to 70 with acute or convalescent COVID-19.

CDR3 loop: CASSWGVDMIMVDYGYTF. CDR3 coding DNA: TGCGCCAGCAGCTGGGGGGTCGATATGATAATGGTCGACTATGGCTACACCTTC. The chain has TRBV5-1 and TRBJ1-2, with D perhaps matching TRBD1 (5 bases). The CDR3 extends over 18 amino acids. The V gene's germline CDR1 is SGHRS and CDR2 YFSETQ. V lost 3 bases and J 3 bases, leaving 24 bases between the germline ends.

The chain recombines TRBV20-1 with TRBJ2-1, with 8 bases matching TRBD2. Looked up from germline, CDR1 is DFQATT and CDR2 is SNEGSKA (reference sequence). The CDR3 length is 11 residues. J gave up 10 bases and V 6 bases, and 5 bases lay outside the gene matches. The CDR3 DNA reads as TGCAGTGCCACTCCGGGAGGGGAGCAGTTCTTC. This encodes CSATPGGEQFF.

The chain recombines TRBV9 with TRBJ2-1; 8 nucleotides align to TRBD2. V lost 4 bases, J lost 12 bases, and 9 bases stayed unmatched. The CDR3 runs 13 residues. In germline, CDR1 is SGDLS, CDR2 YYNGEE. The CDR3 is CASSPGPGGGQFF. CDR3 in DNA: TGTGCCAGCAGCCCAGGACCCGGGGGGGGGCAGTTCTTC.

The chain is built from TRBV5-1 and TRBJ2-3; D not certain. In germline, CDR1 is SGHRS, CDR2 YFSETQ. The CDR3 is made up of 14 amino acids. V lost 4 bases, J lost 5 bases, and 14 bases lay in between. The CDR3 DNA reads TGCGCCAGCAGCGCTGGGTGGGCTGGAGATACGCAGTATTTT. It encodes CASSAGWAGDTQYF.

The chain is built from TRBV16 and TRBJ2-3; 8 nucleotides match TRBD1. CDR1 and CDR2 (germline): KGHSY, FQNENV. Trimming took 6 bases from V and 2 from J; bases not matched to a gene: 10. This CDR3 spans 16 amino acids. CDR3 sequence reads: CASSRRQGISTDTQYF. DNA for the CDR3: TGTGCCAGCAGTCGAAGACAGGGGATCTCCACAGATACGCAGTATTTT. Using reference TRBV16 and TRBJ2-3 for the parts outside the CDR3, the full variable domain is GEEVAQTPKHLVRGEGQKAKLYCAPIKGHSYVFWYQQVLKNEFKFLISFQNENVFDETGMPKERFSAKCLPNSPCSLEIQATKLEDSAVYFCASSRRQGISTDTQYFGPGTRLTVL.

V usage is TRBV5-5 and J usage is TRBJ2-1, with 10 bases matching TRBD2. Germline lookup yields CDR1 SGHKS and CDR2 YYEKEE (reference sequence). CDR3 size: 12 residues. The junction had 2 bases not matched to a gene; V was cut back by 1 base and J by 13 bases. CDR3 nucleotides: TGTGCCAGCAGCTTGAGCGGGAGGGTTCAGTTCTTC. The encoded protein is CASSLSGRVQFF.

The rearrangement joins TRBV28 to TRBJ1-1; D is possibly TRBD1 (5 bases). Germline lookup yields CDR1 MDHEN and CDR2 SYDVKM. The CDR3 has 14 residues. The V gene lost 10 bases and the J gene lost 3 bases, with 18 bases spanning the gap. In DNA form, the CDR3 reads TGTGCCACCAACTCGGGGCGCGGGGACACTGAAGCTTTCTTT. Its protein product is CATNSGRGDTEAFF.

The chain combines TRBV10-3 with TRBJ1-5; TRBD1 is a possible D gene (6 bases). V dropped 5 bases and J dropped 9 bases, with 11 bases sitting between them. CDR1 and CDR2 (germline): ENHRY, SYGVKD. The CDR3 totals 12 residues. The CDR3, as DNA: TGTGCCATCAGTCCCACAGGGCGGCCCCAGCATTTT. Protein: CAISPTGRPQHF.

CDR3 nucleotide sequence: TGTGCCAGTAGTACCCGGACAGGGGGAGGTGAAAAACTGTTTTTT. This sequence encodes CASSTRTGGGEKLFF. The chain combines TRBV19 with TRBJ1-4; 10 bases fit TRBD1. The CDR3 sequence is 15 residues long. The V segment lost 4 bases and the J segment 7 bases; nucleotides outside the gene matches: 6. Germline-derived CDR1 and CDR2 are LNHDA and SQIVND (reference sequence).

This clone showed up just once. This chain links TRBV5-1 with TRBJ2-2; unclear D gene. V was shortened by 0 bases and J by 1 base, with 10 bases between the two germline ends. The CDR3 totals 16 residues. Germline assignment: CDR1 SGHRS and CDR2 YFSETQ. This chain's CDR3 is CASSLAVSGNTGELFF. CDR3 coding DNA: TGCGCCAGCAGCTTGGCGGTCTCGGGGAACACCGGGGAGCTGTTTTTT.

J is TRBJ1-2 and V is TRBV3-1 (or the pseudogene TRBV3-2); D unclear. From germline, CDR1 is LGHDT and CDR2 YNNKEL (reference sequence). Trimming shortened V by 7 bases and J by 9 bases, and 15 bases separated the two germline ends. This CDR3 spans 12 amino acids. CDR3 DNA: TGTGCCAGCACTATTAGAGGGCTTCGCTACACCTTC. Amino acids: CASTIRGLRYTF.

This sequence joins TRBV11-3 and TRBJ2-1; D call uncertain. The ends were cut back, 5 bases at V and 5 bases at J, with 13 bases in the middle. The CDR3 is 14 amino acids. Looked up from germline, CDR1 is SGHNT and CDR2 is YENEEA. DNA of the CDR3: TGTGCCAGCAGCCCCAACTCGGTCAACAATGAGCAGTTCTTC. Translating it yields CASSPNSVNNEQFF.

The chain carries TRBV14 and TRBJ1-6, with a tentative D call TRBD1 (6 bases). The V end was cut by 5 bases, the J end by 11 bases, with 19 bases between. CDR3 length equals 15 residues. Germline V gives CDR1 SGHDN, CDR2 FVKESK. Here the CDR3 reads CASSLFTGPGAPLHF. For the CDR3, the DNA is TGTGCCAGCAGCTTATTTACAGGGCCCGGGGCACCCCTCCACTTT.

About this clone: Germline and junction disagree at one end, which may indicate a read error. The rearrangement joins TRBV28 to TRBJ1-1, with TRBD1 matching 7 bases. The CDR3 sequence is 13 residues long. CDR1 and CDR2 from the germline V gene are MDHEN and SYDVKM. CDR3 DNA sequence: TGTGCCAGCAGTTTATCACGTGACAGGGCTATCTCATGG. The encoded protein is CASSLSRDRAISW.

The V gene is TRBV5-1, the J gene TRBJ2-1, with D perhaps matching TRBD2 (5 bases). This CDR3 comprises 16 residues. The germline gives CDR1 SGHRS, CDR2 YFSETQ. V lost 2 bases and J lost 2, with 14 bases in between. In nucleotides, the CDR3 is TGCGCCAGCAGCTTAAGTGCGGGTCCAACCTACAATGAGCAGTTCTTC. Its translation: CASSLSAGPTYNEQFF.

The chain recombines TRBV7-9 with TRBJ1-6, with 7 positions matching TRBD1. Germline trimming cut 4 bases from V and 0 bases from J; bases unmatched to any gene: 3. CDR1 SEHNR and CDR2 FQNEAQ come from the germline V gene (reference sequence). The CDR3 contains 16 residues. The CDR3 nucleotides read TGTGCCAGCAGCTCCCCAGGGGGCTCCTATAATTCACCCCTCCACTTT. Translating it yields CASSSPGGSYNSPLHF.

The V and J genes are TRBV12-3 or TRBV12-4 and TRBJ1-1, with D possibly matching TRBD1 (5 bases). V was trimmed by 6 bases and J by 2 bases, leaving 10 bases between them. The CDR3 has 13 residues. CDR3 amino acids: CASRLGANTEAFF. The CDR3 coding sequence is TGTGCCAGCAGGCTTGGGGCTAACACTGAAGCTTTCTTT.

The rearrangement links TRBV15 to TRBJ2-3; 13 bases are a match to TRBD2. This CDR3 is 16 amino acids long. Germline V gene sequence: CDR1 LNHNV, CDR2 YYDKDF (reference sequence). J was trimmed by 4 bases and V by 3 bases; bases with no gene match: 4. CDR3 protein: CATSRRTSGSADTQYF. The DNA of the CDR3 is TGTGCCACCAGCAGGCGGACTAGCGGGAGCGCAGATACGCAGTATTTT.